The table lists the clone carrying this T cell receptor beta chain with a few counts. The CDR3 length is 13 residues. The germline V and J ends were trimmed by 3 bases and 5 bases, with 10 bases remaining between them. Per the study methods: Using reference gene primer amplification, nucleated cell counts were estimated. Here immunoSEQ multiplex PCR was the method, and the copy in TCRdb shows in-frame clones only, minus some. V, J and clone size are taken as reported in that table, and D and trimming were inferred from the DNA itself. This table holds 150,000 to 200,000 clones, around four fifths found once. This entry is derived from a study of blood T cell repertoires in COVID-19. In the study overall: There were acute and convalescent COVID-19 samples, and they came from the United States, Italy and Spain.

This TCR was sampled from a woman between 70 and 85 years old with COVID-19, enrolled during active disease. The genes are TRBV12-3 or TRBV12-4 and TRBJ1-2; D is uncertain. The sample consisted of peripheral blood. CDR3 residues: CASSFVLEYGYTF. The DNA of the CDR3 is TGTGCCAGCAGTTTCGTCCTGGAGTATGGCTACACCTTC.